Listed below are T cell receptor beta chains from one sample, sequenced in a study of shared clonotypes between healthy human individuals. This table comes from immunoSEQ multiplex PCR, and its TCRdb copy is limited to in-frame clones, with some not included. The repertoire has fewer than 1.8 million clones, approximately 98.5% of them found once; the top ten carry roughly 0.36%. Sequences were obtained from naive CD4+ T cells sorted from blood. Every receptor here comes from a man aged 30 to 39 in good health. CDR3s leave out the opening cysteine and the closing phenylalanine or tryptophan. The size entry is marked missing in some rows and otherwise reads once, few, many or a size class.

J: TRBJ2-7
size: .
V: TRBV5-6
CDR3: ASSPEPGRQYYEQY

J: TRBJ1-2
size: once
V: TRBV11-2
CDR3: ASSLTGGLPSNYGYT

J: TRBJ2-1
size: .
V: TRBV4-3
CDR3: ASSQVSGEQF

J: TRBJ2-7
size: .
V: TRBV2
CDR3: ASTYLADEQY

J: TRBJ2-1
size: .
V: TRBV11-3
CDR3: ASSLREGEQF

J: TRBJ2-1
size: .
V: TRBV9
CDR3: ASSVEDSSYNEQF

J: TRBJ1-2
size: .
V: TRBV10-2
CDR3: ASSETSEHGYT

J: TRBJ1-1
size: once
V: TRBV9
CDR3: ASSVGQGNTEAF

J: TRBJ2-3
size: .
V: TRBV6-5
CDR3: ASRWRLGTDTQY

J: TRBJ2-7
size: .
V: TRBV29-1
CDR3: SVDRGYEQY

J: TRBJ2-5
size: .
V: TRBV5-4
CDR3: ASSESRTQETQY

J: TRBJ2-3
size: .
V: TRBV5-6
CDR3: ASSLTGSDTQY

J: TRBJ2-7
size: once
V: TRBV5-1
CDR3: ASSGNGRAYEQY

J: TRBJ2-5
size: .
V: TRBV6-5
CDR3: ASSYSSGGGETQY

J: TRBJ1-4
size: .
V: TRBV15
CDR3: ATSTQGSGANEKLF

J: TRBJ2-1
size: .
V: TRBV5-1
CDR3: ASSPGTGVNEQF

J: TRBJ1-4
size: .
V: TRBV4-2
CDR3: ASSSPGTGNEKLF

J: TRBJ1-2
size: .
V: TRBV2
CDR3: ASSPGLNYGYT

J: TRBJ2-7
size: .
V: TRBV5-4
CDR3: ASSSRQGLYEQY

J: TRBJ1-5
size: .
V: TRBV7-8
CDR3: ASSSNVIRDYNQPQH

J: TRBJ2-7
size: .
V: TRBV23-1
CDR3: ASSQSKGLAPSYEQY

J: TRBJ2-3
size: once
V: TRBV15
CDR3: ATSSRTGGEYTQY

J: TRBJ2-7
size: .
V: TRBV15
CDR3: ATSRDTQGAREQY

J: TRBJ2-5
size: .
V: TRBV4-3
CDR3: ASSQDLDRQETQY

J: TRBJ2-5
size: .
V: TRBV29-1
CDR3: SVGDRQETQY

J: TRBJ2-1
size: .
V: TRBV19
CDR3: ASSMENSLFLAEQF

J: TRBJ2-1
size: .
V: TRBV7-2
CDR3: ASKWGRGGEQF

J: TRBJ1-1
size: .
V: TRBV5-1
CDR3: ASHRNAQGNTEAF

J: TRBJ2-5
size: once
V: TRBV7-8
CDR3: ASSLVKLGGFRQETQY

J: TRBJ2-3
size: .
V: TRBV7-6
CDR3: ASSLAPSGSTDTQY

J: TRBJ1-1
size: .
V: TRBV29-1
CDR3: SVGGTDSSLTEAF

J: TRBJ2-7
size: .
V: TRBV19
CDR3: ASSGVGMRYEQY

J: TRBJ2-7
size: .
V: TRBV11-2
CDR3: ASSPLMGGTSPYEQY

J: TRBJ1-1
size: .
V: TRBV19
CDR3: ASSTFGGNTEAF

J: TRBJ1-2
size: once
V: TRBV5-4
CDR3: ASSYGQGSGYT

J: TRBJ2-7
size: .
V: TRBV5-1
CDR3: ASSVRTGAHEQY

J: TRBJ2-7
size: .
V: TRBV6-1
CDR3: ATDSRNHEQY

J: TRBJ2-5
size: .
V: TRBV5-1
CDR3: ASSSGQGGETQY

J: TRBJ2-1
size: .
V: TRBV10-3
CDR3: AISRDRAYNEQF

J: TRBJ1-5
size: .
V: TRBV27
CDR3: ASSRQSGDGNQPQH

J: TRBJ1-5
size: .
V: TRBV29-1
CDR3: SVVQGGQPQH

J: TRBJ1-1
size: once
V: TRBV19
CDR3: ASEDRTNTEAF

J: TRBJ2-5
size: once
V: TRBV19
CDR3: ASSFTLVQQETQY

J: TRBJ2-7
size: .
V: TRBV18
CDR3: ASSPSRSSYEQY

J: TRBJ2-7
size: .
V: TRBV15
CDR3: ATSKGLYPYEQY

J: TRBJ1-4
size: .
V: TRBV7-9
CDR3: ASSTASATNEKLF

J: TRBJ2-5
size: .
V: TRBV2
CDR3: ASSRDREQETQY

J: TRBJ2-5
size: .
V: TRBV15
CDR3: ATSRGGLAGGQETQY

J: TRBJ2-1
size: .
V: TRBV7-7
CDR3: ASSFNSGSNEQF

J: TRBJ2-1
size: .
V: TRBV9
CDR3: ASRRGEGEGYNEQF

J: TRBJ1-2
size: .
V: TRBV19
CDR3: ASSIDKQAFYGYT

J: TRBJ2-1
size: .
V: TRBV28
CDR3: ASSLYLDNEQF

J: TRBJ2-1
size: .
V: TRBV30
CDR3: AWSIMAVLF

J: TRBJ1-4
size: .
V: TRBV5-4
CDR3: ASSPGPVEKLF

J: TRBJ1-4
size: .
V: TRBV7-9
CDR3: ASSSGQGSEKLF

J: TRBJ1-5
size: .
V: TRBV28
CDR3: ASSLGSAFLSNQPQH